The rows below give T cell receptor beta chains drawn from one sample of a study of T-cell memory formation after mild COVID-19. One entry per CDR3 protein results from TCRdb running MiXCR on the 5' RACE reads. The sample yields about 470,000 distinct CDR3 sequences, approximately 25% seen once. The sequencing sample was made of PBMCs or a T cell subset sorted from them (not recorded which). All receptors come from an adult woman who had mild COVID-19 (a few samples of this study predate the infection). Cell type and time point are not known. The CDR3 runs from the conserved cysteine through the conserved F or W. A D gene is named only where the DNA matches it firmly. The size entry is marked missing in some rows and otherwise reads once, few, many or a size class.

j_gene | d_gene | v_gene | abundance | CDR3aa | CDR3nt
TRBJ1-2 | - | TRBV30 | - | CAWSELNRREFNYGYTF | TGTGCCTGGAGTGAACTGAACCGAAGGGAATTTAACTATGGCTACACCTTC
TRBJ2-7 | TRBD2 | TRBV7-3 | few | CASSSKGGLAGFSYEQYF | TGTGCCAGCAGCTCGAAGGGAGGACTAGCGGGATTCTCCTACGAGCAGTACTTC
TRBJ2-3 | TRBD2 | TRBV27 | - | CASSQLAGKTASTDTQYF | TGTGCCAGCAGTCAACTAGCGGGGAAAACCGCTAGCACAGATACGCAGTATTTT
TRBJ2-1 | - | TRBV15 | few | CATSRALAEQFF | TGTGCCACCAGCAGAGCCCTAGCGGAGCAGTTCTTC
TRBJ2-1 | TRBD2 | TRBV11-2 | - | CASSRLAGPDNEQFF | TGTGCCAGCAGCCGCCTAGCGGGACCGGACAATGAGCAGTTCTTC
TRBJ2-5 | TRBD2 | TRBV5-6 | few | CASSLPSGVLETQYF | TGTGCCAGCAGCTTGCCTAGCGGGGTACTAGAGACCCAGTACTTC
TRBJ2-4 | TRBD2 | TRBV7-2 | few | CASSTRLAMDIQYF | TGTGCCAGCAGTACCCGACTAGCGATGGACATTCAGTACTTC
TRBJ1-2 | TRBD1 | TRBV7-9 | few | CASSPDRGIGYTF | TGTGCCAGCAGCCCGGACAGGGGAATTGGCTACACCTTC
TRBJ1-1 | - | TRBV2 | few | CASSDRQLNTEAFF | TGTGCCAGCAGTGACCGGCAGCTGAACACTGAAGCTTTCTTT
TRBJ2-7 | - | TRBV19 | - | CASRPTGTSSYEQYF | TGTGCCAGTAGACCGACCGGGACGTCCTCCTACGAGCAGTACTTC
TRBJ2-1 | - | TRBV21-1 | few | CASFDEQFF | TGTGCCAGCTTCGATGAGCAGTTCTTC
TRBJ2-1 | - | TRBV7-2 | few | CASNEGGDEQFF | TGTGCCAGCAACGAGGGCGGAGATGAGCAGTTCTTC
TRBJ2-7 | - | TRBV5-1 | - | CASSSNERLIHEQYF | TGCGCCAGCAGCTCCAACGAGCGACTAATCCACGAGCAGTACTTC
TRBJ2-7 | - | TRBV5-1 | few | CASSDPSGLNSYEQYF | TGCGCCAGTTCAGACCCGTCAGGCCTCAACTCCTACGAGCAGTACTTC
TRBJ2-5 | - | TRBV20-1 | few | CSARDVGETQYF | TGCAGTGCTAGAGATGTCGGAGAGACCCAGTACTTC
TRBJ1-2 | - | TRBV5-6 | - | CASSFVGGWDEGYTF | TGTGCCAGCAGCTTTGTGGGTGGCTGGGATGAAGGCTACACCTTC
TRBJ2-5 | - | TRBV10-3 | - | CAISESVARAQETQYF | TGTGCCATCAGTGAGTCGGTGGCGCGGGCCCAAGAGACCCAGTACTTC
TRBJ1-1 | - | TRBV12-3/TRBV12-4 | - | CASSLLSGDTEAFF | TGTGCCAGCAGTTTATTAAGTGGGGACACTGAAGCTTTCTTT
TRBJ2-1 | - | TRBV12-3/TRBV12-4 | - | CASSFGFSYNEQFF | TGTGCCAGCAGTTTTGGGTTCTCCTACAATGAGCAGTTCTTC
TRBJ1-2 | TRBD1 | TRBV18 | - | CASSQKSRGLNGYTF | TGTGCCAGCTCACAGAAGTCCAGGGGGCTGAATGGCTACACCTTC
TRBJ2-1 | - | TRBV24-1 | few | CATSDLGANEQFF | TGTGCCACCAGTGATTTGGGGGCGAATGAGCAGTTCTTC
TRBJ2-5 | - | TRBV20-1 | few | CSARLASQYF | TGCAGTGCTAGACTAGCGTCCCAGTACTTC
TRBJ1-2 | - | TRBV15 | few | CATSSGQSLNYGYTF | TGTGCCACCAGCAGCGGACAGAGTCTTAACTATGGCTACACCTTC
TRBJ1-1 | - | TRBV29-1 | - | CSVWAGDWGNTEAFF | TGCAGCGTTTGGGCAGGGGATTGGGGGAACACTGAAGCTTTCTTT
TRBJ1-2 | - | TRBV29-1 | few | CSVEEEDYGYTF | TGCAGCGTTGAAGAGGAAGACTATGGCTACACCTTC
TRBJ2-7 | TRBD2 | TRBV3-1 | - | CASSQDLGGDGTYEQYF | TGTGCCAGCAGCCAAGATCTGGGAGGGGACGGCACCTACGAGCAGTACTTC
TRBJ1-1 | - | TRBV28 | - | CASSIPQGTNTEAFF | TGTGCCAGCAGTATCCCTCAGGGGACGAACACTGAAGCTTTCTTT
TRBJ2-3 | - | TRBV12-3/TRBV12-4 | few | CASSRDGPDTQYF | TGTGCCAGCAGCCGAGACGGCCCGGATACGCAGTATTTT
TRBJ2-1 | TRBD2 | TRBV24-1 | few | CATSGRGLAGTYNEQFF | TGTGCCACCAGTGGTCGGGGACTAGCGGGAACCTACAATGAGCAGTTCTTC
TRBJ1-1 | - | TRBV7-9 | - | CASSLGSGVIGEAFF | TGTGCCAGCAGCTTAGGGTCGGGAGTTATAGGTGAAGCTTTCTTT
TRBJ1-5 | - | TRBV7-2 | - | CASSLSGRDEPQHF | TGTGCCAGCAGCTTATCCGGCCGAGATGAACCCCAGCATTTT
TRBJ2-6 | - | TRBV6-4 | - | CASSDSLGSGANVLTF | TGTGCCAGCAGTGACTCTCTGGGATCTGGGGCCAACGTCCTGACTTTC
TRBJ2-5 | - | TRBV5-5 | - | CASSYRLDQETQYF | TGTGCCAGCAGCTACCGACTAGACCAAGAGACCCAGTACTTC
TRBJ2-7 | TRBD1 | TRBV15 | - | CATSREKSRGFTRQYF | TGTGCCACCAGCAGAGAAAAGAGCAGGGGGTTCACAAGGCAGTACTTC
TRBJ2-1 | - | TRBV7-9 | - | CASAPWGTYNEQFF | TGTGCCAGCGCTCCGTGGGGGACCTACAATGAGCAGTTCTTC
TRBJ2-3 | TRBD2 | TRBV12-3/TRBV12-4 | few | CASIFGLAGGPADTQYF | TGTGCCAGCATTTTCGGGTTAGCGGGAGGGCCTGCAGATACGCAGTATTTT
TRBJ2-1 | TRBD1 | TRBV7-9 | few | CASSPGDRGNNEQFF | TGTGCCAGCAGCCCCGGGGACAGGGGGAACAATGAGCAGTTCTTC
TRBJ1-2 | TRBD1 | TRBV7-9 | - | CASSPNTGTAYGYTF | TGTGCCAGCAGCCCAAATACCGGGACAGCCTATGGCTACACCTTC
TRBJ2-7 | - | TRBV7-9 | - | CASSLTGEVYEQYF | TGTGCCAGCAGCTTAACGGGAGAGGTCTACGAGCAGTACTTC
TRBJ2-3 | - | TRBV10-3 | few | CAISELGGNRDTQYF | TGTGCCATCAGTGAACTAGGGGGGAATCGAGATACGCAGTATTTT
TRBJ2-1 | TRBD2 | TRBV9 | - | CASTRSGSGTYNEQFF | TGTGCCAGCACCCGTAGCGGTAGCGGGACCTACAATGAGCAGTTCTTC
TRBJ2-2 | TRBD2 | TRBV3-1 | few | CASSRPGRSNTGELFF | TGTGCCAGCAGCCGACCCGGGAGGAGTAACACCGGGGAGCTGTTTTTT
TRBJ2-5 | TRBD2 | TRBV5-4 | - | CASSSLAGGGETQYF | TGTGCCAGCAGCTCCCTAGCGGGGGGCGGGGAGACCCAGTACTTC
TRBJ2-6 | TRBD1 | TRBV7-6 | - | CASSRYGQDPSGANVLTF | TGTGCCAGCAGCCGATACGGACAGGATCCCTCTGGGGCCAACGTCCTGACTTTC